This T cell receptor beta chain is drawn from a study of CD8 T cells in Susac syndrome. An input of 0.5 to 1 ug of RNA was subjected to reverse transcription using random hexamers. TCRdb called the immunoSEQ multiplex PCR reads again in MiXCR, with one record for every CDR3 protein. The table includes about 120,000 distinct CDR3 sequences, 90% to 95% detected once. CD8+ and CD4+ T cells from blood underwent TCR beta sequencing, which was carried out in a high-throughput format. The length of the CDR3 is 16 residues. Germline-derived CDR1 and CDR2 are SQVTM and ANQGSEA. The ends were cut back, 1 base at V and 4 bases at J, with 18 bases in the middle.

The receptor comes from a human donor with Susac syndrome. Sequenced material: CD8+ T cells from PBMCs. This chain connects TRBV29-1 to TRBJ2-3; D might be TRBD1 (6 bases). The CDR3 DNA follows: TGCAGCGTTGAAGGCCGGGACAAGGGGCAGGCAGATACGCAGTATTTT. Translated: CSVEGRDKGQADTQYF.